The clone carrying this TCR beta chain was observed a few times. As yet, its antigen is unknown. The data belong to a study of radiotherapy plus CTLA-4 blockade in lung cancer. Study overall: Objective responses were documented in 15% to 20% of patients, with disease control in roughly 31%.

Germline CDR1 and CDR2: SGHRS and YFSETQ. The CDR3 totals 13 residues. V was clipped by 0 bases and J by 4 bases, with 7 bases between them. Study-wide results and caveats: There was expansion of tumor-derived TCR clones in blood after radiotherapy plus ipilimumab.

Lung cancer patients with chemo-refractory metastatic non-small-cell disease were given focal radiation plus CTLA-4 blockade with ipilimumab. Libraries were prepared by immunoSEQ multiplex PCR; TCRdb keeps only in-frame clonotypes and omits some of them. The data contain some 51,000 clones, 77% of them seen just once; the ten biggest clones take up less than 3%. The origin of this receptor is a human donor with non-small cell lung cancer whose response to radiotherapy plus ipilimumab could not be evaluated. The chain joins TRBV5-1 to TRBJ1-2; D remains ambiguous. The specimen comprised peripheral blood, sampled from a patient treated with radiotherapy plus ipilimumab. The CDR3 DNA reads TGCGCCAGCAGCTTGGACGGGATCTATGGCTACACCTTC. It encodes CASSLDGIYGYTF.